This T cell receptor beta chain originates from a study of cytomegalovirus exposure and HLA in healthy donors. In the study overall: The Caucasian-associated ancestry cluster contained approximately 81% of the roughly 390 genotyped donors.

Germline values: CDR1 SGDLS, CDR2 YYNGEE. V was clipped by 0 bases and J by 0 bases, with 18 bases between them. The CDR3 extends over 18 amino acids. PCR involved 60 Vbeta and 13 Jbeta primers. This table comes from immunoSEQ multiplex PCR, and its TCRdb copy is limited to in-frame clones, with some not included. Among approximately 130,000 clones listed, roughly 79% were seen once. Study results and limitations: Under in vitro conditions, a few CMV-associated chains were confirmed as specific for CMV antigens. A link between a missense DCLRE1C variant and TCR beta V- and J-gene trimming emerged from a later analysis. It was likely that a cluster of highly shared sequence variants was a sequencing artifact.

Worth noting for this clone: The antigen is not known.

This clonotype was sampled from a woman between 50 and 59 years old in good health and CMV-seronegative. The rearrangement links TRBV9 to TRBJ1-1; no definite D call. The sequenced sample was PBMCs. CDR3 amino acids: CASSVDHRAPLMNTEAFF. The DNA for the CDR3 is TGTGCCAGCAGCGTAGACCACAGAGCCCCGCTCATGAACACTGAAGCTTTCTTT.